A single sample gave rise to the 25 T cell receptor beta chains below, sequenced in a study of human T cells and chemical hapten exposure. Indicated time point: patch test 3, about 24 weeks after DPC sensitization. Treatment here: therapeutic diphenylcyclopropenone sensitization with weekly scalp DPC. TCRdb passed the RACE reads through MiXCR, listing each CDR3 protein once. The sample consists of 100,000 or so distinct CDR3 sequences, around 34% of them appearing once. The input for sequencing was whole blood, taken in connection with sensitization to the hapten diphenylcyclopropenone (DPC). The receptors shown here come from a middle-aged man with alopecia areata. Some clones in this sample may be carry-over from other donors' samples.

The chain recombines TRBV28 with TRBJ2-3; 13 bases align to TRBD2. V lost 6 bases to trimming and J lost 2 bases; unmatched junction nucleotides: 8. The CDR3 extends over 17 amino acids. CDR1 and CDR2 (germline): MDHEN, SYDVKM. CDR3 nucleotides: TGTGCCAGCAGCCCGACGGGACTAGCGGGGCACACAGATACGCAGTATTTT. Encoded protein: CASSPTGLAGHTDTQYF.

This clonotype was observed a handful of times. The chain couples TRBV6-2 or TRBV6-3 to TRBJ1-5, with D possibly matching TRBD1 (5 bases). The germline gives CDR1 MNHEY, CDR2 SVGEGT. CDR3 length: 14 residues. V lost 0 bases and J lost 10, with 13 bases in between. Here the CDR3 reads CASSYSTGLGPQHF. The DNA for the CDR3 is TGTGCCAGCAGTTACTCCACAGGTCTTGGACCCCAGCATTTT.

This clonotype was seen only a few times. This chain links TRBV20-1 with TRBJ2-1; D may be TRBD1 or TRBD2 (5 bases each). Germline V gene lookup returns CDR1 DFQATT and CDR2 SNEGSKA (reference sequence). The CDR3 is 18 residues long. V was pared by 3 bases and J by 5 bases, with 26 bases between. The CDR3: CSARSRVTSNRGNNEQFF. In DNA form, the CDR3 reads TGCAGTGCTAGGTCCCGTGTGACCTCAAACCGGGGCAACAATGAGCAGTTCTTC.

This sequence joins TRBV6-5 and TRBJ2-1; 11 nucleotides align to TRBD2. Germline lookup yields CDR1 MNHEY and CDR2 SVGAGI. Trimming at V came to 5 bases and at J to 6 bases, leaving 3 bases not matched to a gene. The CDR3 totals 14 residues. CDR3 nucleotide sequence: TGTGCCAGCAGTATGGGACTAGCGGCCAATGAGCAGTTCTTC. Its translation: CASSMGLAANEQFF.

This clonotype was seen a few times. The chain carries TRBV11-1 and TRBJ2-3; D assignment may be TRBD1 or TRBD2 (5 bases each). The CDR3 runs 15 residues. Trimming took off 3 bases at V and 4 bases at J, with 14 bases between the two ends. CDR1 SGHAT and CDR2 FQDESV come from the germline V gene (reference sequence). As DNA, the CDR3 is TGTGCCAGCAGCTTGGGGCTAGCTGGCCCAGATACGCAGTATTTT. Translating gives CASSLGLAGPDTQYF.

The chain uses TRBV6-1 and TRBJ2-1; D possibly corresponds to TRBD2 (5 bases). The germline V and J ends were trimmed by 11 bases and 0 bases, with 14 bases remaining between them. This CDR3 has 14 amino acids. From germline, CDR1 is MNHNS and CDR2 SASEGT. Here the CDR3 reads CALTGNYSYNEQFF. CDR3 DNA sequence: TGTGCCCTCACGGGGAATTACTCCTACAATGAGCAGTTCTTC.

Only a few counts were recorded for this clonotype. The chain carries TRBV27 and TRBJ2-7; 7 nucleotides align to TRBD1. J gave up 0 bases and V 7 bases, and 6 bases lay outside the gene matches. Germline V gene sequence: CDR1 MNHEY, CDR2 SMNVEV (reference sequence). The CDR3 is 14 amino acids. The CDR3: CASKGALVSYEQYF. As DNA, the CDR3 is TGTGCCAGCAAGGGGGCGCTGGTCTCCTACGAGCAGTACTTC.

V and J are TRBV20-1 and TRBJ2-7, with TRBD2 matching 14 bases. V was pared by 6 bases and J by 4 bases, with 8 bases of the junction left unmatched. The CDR3 covers 15 residues. CDR1 DFQATT and CDR2 SNEGSKA come from the germline V gene (reference sequence). The CDR3 sequence is CSAAGTSGRVYEQYF. DNA of the CDR3: TGCAGTGCAGCCGGGACTAGCGGGAGAGTATACGAGCAGTACTTC.

This sequence joins TRBV24-1 and TRBJ2-7; no clear D gene. Trimming shortened V by 8 bases and J by 5 bases, and 9 bases separated the two germline ends. Germline V gene lookup returns CDR1 KGHDR and CDR2 SFDVKD. CDR3 length: 11 amino acids. CDR3: CATTNRDEQYV. The CDR3 DNA reads as TGTGCCACCACCAATAGGGACGAGCAGTACGTC.

Only a few counts were recorded for this clonotype. This chain joins TRBV5-1 and TRBJ2-5; no clear D gene. V was pared by 4 bases and J by 4 bases, with 17 bases between. CDR3 length: 15 amino acids. CDR1 SGHRS and CDR2 YFSETQ come from the germline V gene. Here the CDR3 DNA reads TGCGCCAGCAGCCCGAACCCGAATGAACTAGAGACCCAGTACTTC. It is translated as CASSPNPNELETQYF. The full variable domain, in which reference TRBV5-1 and TRBJ2-5 provide the parts outside the CDR3, is KAGVTQTPRYLIKTRGQQVTLSCSPISGHRSVSWYQQTPGQGLQFLFEYFSETQRNKGNFPGRFSGRQFSNSRSEMNVSTLELGDSALYLCASSPNPNELETQYFGPGTRLLVL.

This clonotype appeared a few times. V gene TRBV3-1 combines with J gene TRBJ2-1; D gene unclear. Trimming cost V 1 base and J 0 bases, with 7 bases left between them. CDR1 and CDR2 (germline): LGHDT, YNNKEL (reference sequence). CDR3 length: 15 residues. CDR3 sequence: CASSQAVASYNEQFF. In nucleotides, the CDR3 is TGTGCCAGCAGCCAAGCAGTAGCCTCCTACAATGAGCAGTTCTTC.

V and J are TRBV2 and TRBJ2-1; no clear D gene. Germline CDR1 and CDR2: SNHLY and FYNNEI. Deletions cut 2 bases from V and 7 bases from J, with 6 bases between. The CDR3 extends over 12 amino acids. DNA for the CDR3: TGTGCCAGCAGTGAAACCAGGAATGAGCAGTTCTTC. Protein product: CASSETRNEQFF.

The chain links TRBV6-2 or TRBV6-3 to TRBJ1-1; no firm D call. V lost 2 bases and J lost 1, with 5 bases in between. The CDR3 loop spans 13 amino acids. Germline CDR1 is MNHEY and CDR2 is SVGEGT. CDR3: CASSYQRNTEAFF. DNA of the CDR3: TGTGCCAGCAGTTACCAGAGGAACACTGAAGCTTTCTTT.

This clonotype was detected a few times. The chain uses TRBV6-6 and TRBJ2-1; no clear D gene. In germline, CDR1 is MNHNY, CDR2 SVGAGI (reference sequence). V lost 5 bases to trimming and J lost 6 bases, with 11 bases between them. There are 13 residues in the CDR3. The CDR3 here is CASSPSWGNEQFF. DNA of the CDR3: TGTGCCAGCAGTCCGTCTTGGGGCAATGAGCAGTTCTTC.

The V gene is TRBV7-2, the J gene TRBJ2-3; weak D call: TRBD2 (7 bases). The V end was cut by 1 base, the J end by 6 bases, with 11 bases between. This CDR3 is 14 amino acids long. Germline V lookup: CDR1 SGHTA, CDR2 FQGNSA. DNA of the CDR3: TGTGCCAGCAGCTTAGAGGGGGGGCGGGATACGCAGTATTTT. It specifies CASSLEGGRDTQYF.

This clonotype turned up a few times. V and J are TRBV29-1 and TRBJ1-3, with D uncertain. The CDR3 runs 13 residues. Trimming cost V 7 bases and J 0 bases, with 10 bases left between them. The germline CDR1 and CDR2 sequences are SQVTM and ANQGSEA. The CDR3 DNA is TGCAGCGGCTGCCCCCTCTCTGGAAACACCATATATTTT. Its translation is CSGCPLSGNTIYF.

This clonotype was counted a few times. The chain carries TRBV6-1 and TRBJ2-7; D may be TRBD2 (6 bases). This CDR3 comprises 14 residues. From germline, CDR1 is MNHNS and CDR2 SASEGT. V was cut by 5 bases and J by 3 bases, with 14 bases left in between. For the CDR3, the DNA is TGTGCCAGCAGTTCCCGTTGGGACTTCTACGAGCAGTACGTC. Translating gives CASSSRWDFYEQYV.

The CDR3 DNA follows: TGTGCCAGCAGCTTAGATGAGCTCTCCTACAATGAGCAGTTCTTC. Residues: CASSLDELSYNEQFF. This sequence joins TRBV7-2 and TRBJ2-1; no clear D gene. The V end lost 1 base, the J end lost 0 bases, and 7 bases lay between the germline ends. CDR1 is SGHTA, CDR2 FQGNSA, per germline. This CDR3 has 15 amino acids.

The genes are TRBV11-2 and TRBJ2-3; 14 positions match TRBD2. The trim removed 3 bases at V and 2 bases at J, leaving 4 bases unmatched. This CDR3 contains 17 residues. Germline V gene sequence: CDR1 SGHAT, CDR2 FQNNGV. The CDR3 sequence is CASSLGLAGATTDTQYF. The CDR3 DNA is TGTGCCAGCAGCTTGGGACTAGCGGGAGCTACCACAGATACGCAGTATTTT.

The CDR3 region is CASSNAGGTAKNIQYF. The CDR3 DNA reads TGCGCCAGCAGTAACGCAGGGGGGACCGCCAAAAACATTCAGTACTTC. The J gene is TRBJ2-4, the V gene TRBV10-2; D is perhaps TRBD1 (7 bases). Trimming removed 5 bases at V and 1 base at J, with 15 bases between. CDR3 length: 16 amino acids. Per the germline V gene, CDR1 is WSHSY and CDR2 is SAAADI.

This chain links TRBV29-1 with TRBJ2-1; unclear D gene. Germline V gene lookup returns CDR1 SQVTM and CDR2 ANQGSEA. Trimming shortened V by 2 bases and J by 7 bases, and 12 bases separated the two germline ends. The CDR3 has 13 residues. CDR3 bases: TGCAGCGTTGAACCCCCTAGTAGAAATGAGCAGTTCTTC. Encoded protein: CSVEPPSRNEQFF.

V gene TRBV24-1 combines with J gene TRBJ2-3, with D perhaps assigned TRBD1 or TRBD2 (5 bases each). This CDR3 spans 13 amino acids. With 6 bases removed from V and 5 bases from J, the gap between germline ends came to 11 bases. CDR1 KGHDR and CDR2 SFDVKD come from the germline V gene. The CDR3 spells CATSTTRGDTQYF. The CDR3 DNA sequence: TGTGCCACCAGTACCACGAGGGGAGATACGCAGTATTTT.

The chain uses TRBV20-1 and TRBJ2-3; tentative D call: TRBD2 (6 bases). The germline gives CDR1 DFQATT, CDR2 SNEGSKA (reference sequence). Trimming cost V 3 bases and J 7 bases, with 14 bases left between them. The CDR3 has 13 amino acids. The CDR3 DNA reads as TGCAGTGCTAGGGGCGGGATGATGTATACGCAGTATTTT. Its protein product is CSARGGMMYTQYF.

This rearrangement joins TRBV4-3 to TRBJ2-6, with a weak D call TRBD1 (6 bases). The CDR3 consists of 19 residues. Between the trimmed V and J ends, which lost 1 base and 2 bases, there was a span of 18 bases. Germline CDR1 LGHNA, CDR2 YSLEER. The CDR3 bases are TGCGCCAGCAGCCAAGCTAGAAAAACAGGGATTCCTGGGGCCAACGTCCTGACTTTC. Translating it yields CASSQARKTGIPGANVLTF.

There are many counts of this clonotype. This chain uses TRBV12-3 or TRBV12-4 with TRBJ1-3, with a tentative D call TRBD1 (5 bases). Trimming took 4 bases from V and 0 from J, leaving 10 bases between them. This CDR3 has 15 residues. CDR3 in DNA: TGTGCCAGCAGTTCCAGACAGTTCTCTGGAAACACCATATATTTT. Its protein is CASSSRQFSGNTIYF.